The rows below give T cell receptor beta chains drawn from one sample of a study of T cells in Graves' hyperthyroidism and ophthalmopathy. TCRdb re-called the multiplex PCR reads through MiXCR, storing one row per CDR3 protein. The sample lists 500,000 to 650,000 distinct CDR3 sequences; just under 20% were seen once. The sample was blood. These receptors were obtained from a man aged 35-49 years with Graves' ophthalmopathy. The CDR3 runs from the conserved cysteine through the conserved F or W. Fields, in order: D gene, J gene, CDR3 length, V gene, clone size, CDR3 DNA, CDR3 protein. The D gene is left open where the match is weak. Only some rows state a clone size, as once, few, many or a class for expanded clones.

d_call: TRBD2
j_call: TRBJ2-3
cdr3_length: 12
v_call: TRBV10-3
clone_size: .
cdr3_nt: TGTGCCATCAGGGGGGGGGAGGATACGCAGTATTTT
cdr3_aa: CAIRGGEDTQYF

d_call: TRBD1
j_call: TRBJ2-1
cdr3_length: 15
v_call: TRBV6-1
clone_size: .
cdr3_nt: TGTGCCAGCAGCCAGACAGGGGGCCCCTACAATGAGCAGTTCTTC
cdr3_aa: CASSQTGGPYNEQFF

d_call: TRBD2
j_call: TRBJ2-7
cdr3_length: 14
v_call: TRBV12-3/TRBV12-4
clone_size: many
cdr3_nt: TGTGCCAGCAGAGCCGGGGCTAGCGGCTACGAGCAGTACTTC
cdr3_aa: CASRAGASGYEQYF

d_call: TRBD2
j_call: TRBJ2-5
cdr3_length: 13
v_call: TRBV27
clone_size: .
cdr3_nt: TGTGCCAGCCGGCACGGGGGGGAGGAGACCCAGTACTTC
cdr3_aa: CASRHGGEETQYF

d_call: .
j_call: TRBJ1-6
cdr3_length: 15
v_call: TRBV11-2
clone_size: few
cdr3_nt: TGTGCCAGCAGCTCCCTGGGGGTGGGGAATTCACCCCTCCACTTT
cdr3_aa: CASSSLGVGNSPLHF

d_call: .
j_call: TRBJ1-2
cdr3_length: 16
v_call: TRBV13
clone_size: few
cdr3_nt: TGTGCCAGCAGCTTAGGGGGGCTAGACGCTAACTATGGCTACACCTTC
cdr3_aa: CASSLGGLDANYGYTF

d_call: .
j_call: TRBJ1-1
cdr3_length: 17
v_call: TRBV6-1
clone_size: few
cdr3_nt: TGTGCCAGCAGTGCCCAGGGCGAAGTCGGCCCGCACACTGAAGCTTTCTTT
cdr3_aa: CASSAQGEVGPHTEAFF

d_call: .
j_call: TRBJ1-5
cdr3_length: 16
v_call: TRBV28
clone_size: .
cdr3_nt: TGTGCCAGCATACCCGGATCTTACGGCGGCAATCAGCCCCAGCATTTT
cdr3_aa: CASIPGSYGGNQPQHF

d_call: TRBD1
j_call: TRBJ1-4
cdr3_length: 15
v_call: TRBV28
clone_size: many
cdr3_nt: TGTGCCAGCAGCTTGACAGGGGCAACTAATGAAAAACTGTTTTTT
cdr3_aa: CASSLTGATNEKLFF

d_call: .
j_call: TRBJ2-1
cdr3_length: 14
v_call: TRBV5-4
clone_size: .
cdr3_nt: TGTGCCAGCAGCCCCCAAGCCCTCAGCAATGAGCAGTTCTTC
cdr3_aa: CASSPQALSNEQFF

d_call: .
j_call: TRBJ2-5
cdr3_length: 15
v_call: TRBV6-1
clone_size: .
cdr3_nt: TGTGCCAGCAGTACTTTGGAGGGTCTCTTAGAGACCCAGTACTTC
cdr3_aa: CASSTLEGLLETQYF

d_call: TRBD2
j_call: TRBJ2-7
cdr3_length: 14
v_call: TRBV9
clone_size: .
cdr3_nt: TGTGCCAGCAGCGACGGGACTAGCGTTTACGAGCAGTACTTC
cdr3_aa: CASSDGTSVYEQYF

d_call: .
j_call: TRBJ1-5
cdr3_length: 14
v_call: TRBV28
clone_size: few
cdr3_nt: TGTGCCAGCAGTTTACCCTATAGCAATCAGCCCCAGCATTTT
cdr3_aa: CASSLPYSNQPQHF

d_call: .
j_call: TRBJ1-2
cdr3_length: 15
v_call: TRBV10-1
clone_size: .
cdr3_nt: TGCGCCAGCTCCCCGACAGCCTGGATTAACTATGGCTACACCTTC
cdr3_aa: CASSPTAWINYGYTF

d_call: .
j_call: TRBJ2-2
cdr3_length: 15
v_call: TRBV2
clone_size: .
cdr3_nt: TGTGCCAGCAGTGACCGATGGATGGGAAACAGGGAGCTGTTTTTT
cdr3_aa: CASSDRWMGNRELFF

d_call: .
j_call: TRBJ2-3
cdr3_length: 16
v_call: TRBV15
clone_size: few
cdr3_nt: TGTGCCACCAGCAGAGATCGTCCCCGGAGCACAGATACGCAGTATTTT
cdr3_aa: CATSRDRPRSTDTQYF

d_call: TRBD2
j_call: TRBJ2-1
cdr3_length: 15
v_call: TRBV2
clone_size: many
cdr3_nt: TGTGCCAGCAGTGGGGTTGCGGGGGGGTACAATGAGCAGTTCTTC
cdr3_aa: CASSGVAGGYNEQFF